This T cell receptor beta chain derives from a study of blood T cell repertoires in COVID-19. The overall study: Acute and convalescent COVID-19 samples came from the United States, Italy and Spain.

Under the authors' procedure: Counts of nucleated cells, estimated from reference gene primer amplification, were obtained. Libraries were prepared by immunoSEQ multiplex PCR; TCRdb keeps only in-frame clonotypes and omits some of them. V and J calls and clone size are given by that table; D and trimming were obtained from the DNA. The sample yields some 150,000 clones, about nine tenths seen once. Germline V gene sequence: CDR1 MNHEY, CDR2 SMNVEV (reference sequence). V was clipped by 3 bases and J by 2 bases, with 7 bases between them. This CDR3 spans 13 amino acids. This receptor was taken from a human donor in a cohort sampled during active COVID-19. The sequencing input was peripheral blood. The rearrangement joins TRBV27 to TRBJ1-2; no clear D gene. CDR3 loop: CASSFGKNYGYTF. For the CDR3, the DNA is TGTGCCAGCAGTTTCGGGAAGAACTATGGCTACACCTTC.